Here is one TCR beta chain with its context. Germline CDR1 KGHSH, CDR2 LQKENI. This CDR3 contains 20 residues. Unmatched junction bases numbered 12, after V lost 4 bases and J lost 2 bases. This sample is part of a study of blood T cell repertoires in COVID-19. As for the study in general: Material from acute and convalescent COVID-19 was sourced from the United States, Italy and Spain.

Original data processing: Estimates of nucleated cell counts were drawn from the amplification of reference gene primers. Sequenced by immunoSEQ multiplex PCR; TCRdb stores in-frame clones only, minus some. V, J and clone size reflect that table, while D and trimming were determined from the DNA. The data contain tens of thousands of clones, 60% to 85% of them singletons. The V call is TRBV18, the J call TRBJ2-6; 12 nucleotides line up with TRBD1. The sequence was obtained from a human donor in a cohort sampled during active COVID-19. Sequenced: peripheral blood. This CDR3 reads CASSLSLAGTGGAGANVLTF. In nucleotides, the CDR3 is TGTGCCAGCTCACTATCACTCGCCGGGACAGGGGGCGCTGGGGCCAACGTCCTGACTTTC. Together with reference TRBV18 and TRBJ2-6, the CDR3 gives the full variable domain: NAGVMQNPRHLVRRRGQEARLRCSPMKGHSHVYWYRQLPEEGLKFMVYLQKENIIDESGMPKERFSAEFPKEGPSILRIQQVVRGDSAAYFCASSLSLAGTGGAGANVLTFGAGSRLTVL.